The table lists the clone carrying this T cell receptor beta chain with a few counts. Its antigen is unidentified. Noted time point: persistent/refractory GD, antithyroid drugs over 5 years with positive TRAb. RNA extracted from PBMCs served as the sequencing template. Patients met American Thyroid Association criteria for Graves' disease. This sample stems from a study of regulatory T cells in long-lasting Graves disease. Findings and limits, study-wide: Newly diagnosed Graves' patients exceeded persistent ones in TCR diversity.

Arm-PCR of CDR3 regions and iRepertoire HTBI primers were used to build TCR beta libraries. One entry per CDR3 protein, called by TCRdb with MiXCR from the multiplex PCR reads. The data contain 600,000 to 800,000 distinct CDR3 sequences, about 30% of them seen just once; the ten biggest clones take up around 40%. V was clipped by 3 bases and J by 4 bases, with 15 bases between them. CDR1 is SEHNR and CDR2 is FQNEAQ in the germline V gene (reference sequence). There are 15 residues in the CDR3. Specimen: peripheral blood mononuclear cells (PBMCs), collected when the disease was refractory, from a patient treated with antithyroid drugs. This rearrangement joins TRBV7-9 to TRBJ2-5, with TRBD2 as a possible D gene (6 bases). The sequence derives from a female donor with Graves disease. The CDR3 DNA reads as TGTGCCAGCAGCTTGGTGGAGGGCCTATTAGAGACCCAGTACTTC. It codes for CASSLVEGLLETQYF.